The next 20 T cell receptor beta chains were all read from a single sample in a study of T-cell reconstitution after alpha-beta-depleted transplantation in children. This sample's TCRbeta library carried unique molecular identifier barcodes. TCRdb itself ran the PCR reads through MiXCR, one entry per CDR3 protein. The data show some 250,000 distinct CDR3 sequences, with about 12% seen just once and 2% to 3% held by the top ten. This material consisted of PBMCs from the stem cell graft donor, taken from the stem cell graft. The receptors stem from a human donor who donated a stem cell graft to a child with acute lymphoblastic leukemia.

The J gene is TRBJ2-7, the V gene TRBV10-3; D gene ambiguous. V was clipped by 0 bases and J by 2 bases, with 17 bases between them. The length of the CDR3 is 17 residues. Germline CDR1 and CDR2: ENHRY and SYGVKD. CDR3 bases: TGTGCCATCAGTGAGTCGACCCCCCGGCGGCTTGCCTACGAGCAGTACTTC. It translates to CAISESTPRRLAYEQYF.

This clonotype was detected many times. The rearrangement joins TRBV29-1 to TRBJ1-1, with no clear D. Germline CDR1 is SQVTM and CDR2 is ANQGSEA. Trimming stripped 4 bases from V and 1 base from J, with 10 bases between. This CDR3 spans 13 amino acids. CDR3 in DNA: TGCAGCGTTGCGTGGGGAGGGAACACTGAAGCTTTCTTT. As protein: CSVAWGGNTEAFF.

This clonotype appeared many times. The V gene is TRBV12-3 or TRBV12-4, the J gene TRBJ1-6; D not certain. The CDR3 runs to 15 residues. The ends were cut back, 5 bases at V and 0 bases at J, with 8 bases in the middle. CDR3 DNA sequence: TGTGCCAGCAGTACTAGGAGCTCCTATAATTCACCCCTCCACTTT. It translates to CASSTRSSYNSPLHF.

This clonotype was observed many times. This chain connects TRBV6-1 to TRBJ2-7, with TRBD1 matching 11 bases. This CDR3 spans 15 amino acids. Germline V CDR1 and CDR2: MNHNS, SASEGT. Unmatched junction bases numbered 6, after V lost 6 bases and J lost 2 bases. DNA of the CDR3: TGTGCCAGCAGACGAGGACAGGGGGCAACCTACGAGCAGTACTTC. Translating gives CASRRGQGATYEQYF.

This clonotype has only a few counts. The chain combines TRBV5-4 with TRBJ1-6; TRBD1 matches at 10 bases. Looked up from germline, CDR1 is SGHNT and CDR2 is YYREEE (reference sequence). Trimming removed 3 bases from V and 0 bases from J; junction bases left unmatched: 9. The CDR3 extends over 19 amino acids. DNA for the CDR3: TGTGCCAGCAGCTCCCCGGGACAGGGGTTAGGCTCCTATAATTCACCCCTCCACTTT. Translated: CASSSPGQGLGSYNSPLHF.

This clonotype showed up many times. The rearrangement uses TRBV27 and TRBJ2-5; the match to TRBD1 covers 7 bases. Per the germline V gene, CDR1 is MNHEY and CDR2 is SMNVEV (reference sequence). Trimming cost V 5 bases and J 0 bases; bases outside gene matches: 9. The CDR3 totals 16 residues. This chain's CDR3 is CASSTRQGTHQETQYF. CDR3 coding DNA: TGTGCCAGCAGTACACGACAGGGCACTCACCAAGAGACCCAGTACTTC.

At least ten counts were recorded for this clonotype. This chain uses TRBV6-1 with TRBJ2-7, with D possibly being TRBD1 or TRBD2 (5 bases each). This CDR3 spans 15 amino acids. Germline values: CDR1 MNHNS, CDR2 SASEGT. V was cut by 0 bases and J by 4 bases, with 13 bases left in between. Written as DNA, the CDR3 is TGTGCCAGCAGTGAAGCCCCTGGGGGAACGTACGAGCAGTACTTC. Amino acids: CASSEAPGGTYEQYF.

This clonotype was picked up many times. This chain connects TRBV4-3 to TRBJ2-6, with 7 bases matching TRBD1. The CDR3 has 16 amino acids. Trimming cost V 3 bases and J 0 bases; bases outside gene matches: 2. Germline values: CDR1 LGHNA, CDR2 YSLEER. In DNA form, the CDR3 reads TGCGCCAGCAGCCACCGACAGGGCTCTGGGGCCAACGTCCTGACTTTC. This translates into CASSHRQGSGANVLTF.

At least ten counts were recorded for this clonotype. The genes are TRBV27 and TRBJ2-6, with D perhaps given as TRBD1 or TRBD2 (5 bases each). CDR1 is MNHEY and CDR2 is SMNVEV in the germline V gene (reference sequence). V gave up 1 base and J gave up 2 bases, with 6 bases separating them. This CDR3 has 15 amino acids. In DNA, the CDR3 is TGTGCCAGCAGTTTATTGGGGGCTGGGGCCAACGTCCTGACTTTC. Its protein product is CASSLLGAGANVLTF.

The chain employs TRBV7-6 and TRBJ2-5; TRBD1 aligns across 7 bases. The junction had 9 bases not matched to a gene; V was cut back by 3 bases and J by 5 bases. From germline, CDR1 is SGHVS and CDR2 FNYEAQ. The CDR3 loop spans 15 amino acids. The CDR3 DNA is TGTGCCAGCAGCTTGATGGGACAGCTACAGGAGACCCAGTACTTC. This sequence encodes CASSLMGQLQETQYF.

There are many counts of this clonotype. The chain has TRBV5-1 and TRBJ2-5, with TRBD1 as a possible D gene (6 bases). The V and J ends lost 4 bases and 3 bases respectively, with 16 bases between them. The CDR3 runs 15 residues. Per germline, CDR1 SGHRS and CDR2 YFSETQ. The CDR3 DNA follows: TGCGCCAGCAGCACTGGCAGGGGTGGGGAAGAGACCCAGTACTTC. Translating it yields CASSTGRGGEETQYF. Full variable domain (remainder filled in from reference TRBV5-1 and TRBJ2-5): KAGVTQTPRYLIKTRGQQVTLSCSPISGHRSVSWYQQTPGQGLQFLFEYFSETQRNKGNFPGRFSGRQFSNSRSEMNVSTLELGDSALYLCASSTGRGGEETQYFGPGTRLLVL.

This clonotype was observed at least ten times. The chain employs TRBV5-1 and TRBJ2-2; D tentatively fits TRBD1 or TRBD2 (5 bases each). Germline CDR1 reads SGHRS; CDR2 reads YFSETQ. The CDR3 contains 15 residues. V dropped 4 bases and J dropped 7 bases, with 17 bases sitting between them. CDR3 nucleotide sequence: TGCGCCAGCAGCCCGGGGCAGGGCAAGAGCGGGGAGCTGTTTTTT. Residues: CASSPGQGKSGELFF.

This clonotype has at least ten counts. The chain links TRBV10-3 to TRBJ1-3; D may be TRBD1 (6 bases). The CDR3 consists of 13 residues. Trimming took off 10 bases at V and 0 bases at J, with 10 bases between the two ends. CDR1 and CDR2 (germline): ENHRY, SYGVKD. As DNA, the CDR3 is TGTGCCACAAGGACAGTCTCTGGAAACACCATATATTTT. Amino acids: CATRTVSGNTIYF.

The rearrangement joins TRBV7-2 to TRBJ2-1; D is uncertain. The V end lost 0 bases, the J end lost 5 bases, and 11 bases lay between the germline ends. The germline gives CDR1 SGHTA, CDR2 FQGNSA. The CDR3 covers 15 residues. CDR3 loop: CASSLAFGANNEQFF. CDR3 DNA: TGTGCCAGCAGCTTAGCTTTCGGAGCGAACAATGAGCAGTTCTTC.

The CDR3 sequence is CASADRAGVTDTQYF. In DNA, the CDR3 is TGTGCCTCTGCAGATCGAGCGGGGGTCACAGATACGCAGTATTTT. This chain uses TRBV7-6 with TRBJ2-3; 8 nucleotides line up with TRBD2. The junction had 12 bases not matched to a gene; V was cut back by 11 bases and J by 2 bases. The CDR3 covers 15 residues. CDR1 is SGHVS and CDR2 is FNYEAQ in the germline V gene. The full variable domain, with the rest looked up from reference TRBV7-6 and TRBJ2-3, is GAGVSQSPRYKVTKRGQDVALRCDPISGHVSLYWYRQALGQGPEFLTYFNYEAQQDKSGLPNDRFSAERPEGSISTLTIQRTEQRDSAMYRCASADRAGVTDTQYFGPGTRLTVL.

About this clonotype: One end of the junction fails to match germline, which may point to a read error. The chain recombines TRBV29-1 with TRBJ1-2; no clear D gene. This CDR3 contains 15 residues. Germline CDR1 is SQVTM and CDR2 is ANQGSEA. CDR3 sequence: CSVDGNPKANYAYTF. The CDR3 bases are TGCAGCGTTGATGGGAACCCCAAAGCTAACTATGCCTACACCTTC.

This clonotype was recorded many times. The rearrangement joins TRBV6-1 to TRBJ1-1; weak D call: TRBD1 (5 bases). CDR1 and CDR2 (germline): MNHNS, SASEGT. Deletions cut 1 base from V and 6 bases from J, with 15 bases between. CDR3 length: 15 amino acids. In DNA, the CDR3 is TGTGCCAGCAGTGAAGACAGGCCTATGCGGCCTGAAGCTTTCTTT. Translated: CASSEDRPMRPEAFF.

This clonotype was seen at least ten times. CDR3 sequence reads: CASWGSRDEQFF. As DNA, the CDR3 is TGCGCCAGCTGGGGTTCTAGGGATGAGCAGTTCTTC. V usage is TRBV5-1 and J usage is TRBJ2-1; D uncertain. Germline V gene data show CDR1 as SGHRS and CDR2 as YFSETQ. The CDR3 length is 12 residues. The ends were cut back, 7 bases at V and 8 bases at J, with 13 bases in the middle.

The table lists this clonotype with a few counts. The chain joins TRBV7-2 to TRBJ2-7; the match to TRBD2 covers 8 bases. Germline CDR1 reads SGHTA; CDR2 reads FQGNSA. The CDR3 is 14 residues long. V was clipped by 4 bases and J by 6 bases; unmatched bases: 8. The DNA for the CDR3 is TGTGCCAGCAGCTCCCAAGCGGGAGTAGCCGAGCAGTACTTC. Translation gives CASSSQAGVAEQYF.

In its sample, this clonotype was seen many times. The V call is TRBV10-3, the J call TRBJ2-7; 7 nucleotides align to TRBD1. CDR1 ENHRY and CDR2 SYGVKD come from the germline V gene. J was trimmed by 0 bases and V by 6 bases; bases with no gene match: 5. The CDR3 contains 14 residues. CDR3 in amino acids: CAIRPGDSSYEQYF. The CDR3 nucleotides read TGTGCCATCAGACCCGGGGACAGCTCCTACGAGCAGTACTTC.